This TCR beta chain derives from a study of T cells in narcolepsy (dated by TCRdb to about 2018). With respect to the entire study: The study enrolled patients with narcolepsy type 1 or type 2 (NT1, NT2) together with healthy control donors. The study used TCR Vbeta sequencing to track clonotypes in blood and CSF while looking for autoreactive T cells in narcolepsy patients that target self-antigens of hypocretin neurons (hypocretin, TRIB2). Results the study describes overall, beyond this receptor: Certain blood memory CD4+ repertoires from patients and controls had no sequences that matched autoreactive T cell clones. Numbers of sequenced blood memory CD4+ clonotypes were comparable, with averages of around 39,000 in patients and more than 30,000 in controls. According to the report, autoreactive clonotypes were detected serially in the blood of the same patients and of different patients, but not in healthy controls. HCRT-specific and TRIB2-specific autoreactive clonotypes were highlighted in plots that compared CD4+ T cell clonotypes in CSF versus blood from the same patient.

The library relied on the immunoSEQ multiplex PCR assay. TCRdb limited this immuneACCESS table to in-frame rearrangements with V and J called. A share of clones is missing; checked studies link under half to unresolved V genes, and the rest is unexplained. In all, the sample holds 20,000 to 30,000 clones, and approximately 85% of those were seen once. The leading ten clones occupy around 1.4% of the sample. The count of this clone is one. Its antigen remains undetermined. Per-base quality was not reported, and no clone a single base away is much larger than it. From the cysteine through the phenylalanine, the CDR3 covers 10 amino acids. The sequence is cut down to CDR3 DNA, 30 bases in frame from base 1. Taken from the germline V gene, the CDR1 and CDR2 loops are SQVTM and ANQGSEA. V sheds 6 bases and J sheds 8 bases, leaving 10 bases between their ends. For TCR Vbeta sequencing, memory CD4+ T cells were sorted ex vivo from the peripheral blood of narcolepsy patients and healthy controls.

The clonotype originates from a human donor with narcolepsy. The specimen was CD45RA- memory CD4+ T cells from PBMCs. Sample cell subset or site, as interpreted from the label and publication: memory T cells sorted ex vivo from peripheral blood. Recombination joined TRBV29-1 with TRBJ1-1; the D segment could be TRBD1, given 5 matching bases. The DNA reads as follows: TGCAGCGTCAGGGTTGGGGAAGCTTTCTTT. It translates as CSVRVGEAFF.